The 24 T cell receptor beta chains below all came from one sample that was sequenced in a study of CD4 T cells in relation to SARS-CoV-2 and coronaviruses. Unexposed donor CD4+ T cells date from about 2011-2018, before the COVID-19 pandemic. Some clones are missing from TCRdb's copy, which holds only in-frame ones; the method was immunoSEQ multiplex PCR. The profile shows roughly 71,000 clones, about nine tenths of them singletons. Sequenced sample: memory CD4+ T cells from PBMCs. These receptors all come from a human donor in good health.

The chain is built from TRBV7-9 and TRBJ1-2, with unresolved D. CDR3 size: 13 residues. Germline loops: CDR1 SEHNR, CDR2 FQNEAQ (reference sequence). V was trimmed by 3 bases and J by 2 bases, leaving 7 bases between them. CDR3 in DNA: TGTGCCAGCAGCTTTGAGGGCAACTATGGCTACACCTTC. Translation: CASSFEGNYGYTF.

CDR3 sequence: CAWSIQDNQPQHF. Written as DNA, the CDR3 is TGTGCCTGGAGCATACAAGACAATCAGCCCCAGCATTTT. The chain combines TRBV30 with TRBJ1-5; D not resolved. This CDR3 spans 13 amino acids. V was clipped by 3 bases and J by 3 bases, with 9 bases between them. CDR1 and CDR2 from the germline V gene are GTSNPN and SVGIG (reference sequence).

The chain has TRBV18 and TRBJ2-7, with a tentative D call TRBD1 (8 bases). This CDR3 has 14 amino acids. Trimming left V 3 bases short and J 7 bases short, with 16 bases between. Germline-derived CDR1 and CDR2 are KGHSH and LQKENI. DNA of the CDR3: TGTGCCAGCTCACCCACAGGGGGGGAGAGAGAGCAGTACTTC. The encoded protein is CASSPTGGEREQYF.

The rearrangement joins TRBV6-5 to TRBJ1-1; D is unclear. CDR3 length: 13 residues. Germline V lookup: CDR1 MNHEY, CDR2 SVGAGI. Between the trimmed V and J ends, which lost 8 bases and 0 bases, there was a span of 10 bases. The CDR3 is CASSDPMNTEAFF. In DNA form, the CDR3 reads TGTGCCAGCTCCGATCCTATGAACACTGAAGCTTTCTTT.

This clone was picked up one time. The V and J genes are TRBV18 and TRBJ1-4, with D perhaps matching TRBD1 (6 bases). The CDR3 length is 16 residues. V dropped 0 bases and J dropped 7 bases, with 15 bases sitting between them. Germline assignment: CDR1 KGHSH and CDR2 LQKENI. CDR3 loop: CASSPPSRGAGEKLFF. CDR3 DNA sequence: TGTGCCAGCTCACCACCGAGCAGGGGCGCCGGTGAAAAACTGTTTTTT.

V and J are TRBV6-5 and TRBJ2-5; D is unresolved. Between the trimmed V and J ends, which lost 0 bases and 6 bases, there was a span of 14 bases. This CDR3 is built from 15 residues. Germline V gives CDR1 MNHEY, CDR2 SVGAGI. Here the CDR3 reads CASSYSMDRAQTQYF. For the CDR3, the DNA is TGTGCCAGCAGTTACTCGATGGACCGGGCTCAGACCCAGTACTTC.

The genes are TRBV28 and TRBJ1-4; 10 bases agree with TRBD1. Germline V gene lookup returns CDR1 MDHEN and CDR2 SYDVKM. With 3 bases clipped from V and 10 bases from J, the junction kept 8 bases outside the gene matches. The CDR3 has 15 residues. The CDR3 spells CASSFIRDRGRKLFF. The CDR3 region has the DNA TGTGCCAGCAGTTTCATACGGGACAGGGGTCGAAAACTGTTTTTT. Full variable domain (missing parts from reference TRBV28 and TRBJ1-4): DVKVTQSSRYLVKRTGEKVFLECVQDMDHENMFWYRQDPGLGLRLIYFSYDVKMKEKGDIPEGYSVSREKKERFSLILESASTNQTSMYLCASSFIRDRGRKLFFGSGTQLSVL.

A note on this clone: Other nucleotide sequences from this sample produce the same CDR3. The CDR3 sequence: CASSQDRVSGNTIYF. The CDR3 nucleotides are TGTGCCAGCAGCCAAGATAGGGTATCTGGAAACACCATATATTTT. The chain employs TRBV3-1 (or the pseudogene TRBV3-2) and TRBJ1-3, with D unresolved. Trimming pared 0 bases from V and 1 base from J, leaving 7 bases between. CDR1 is LGHDT, CDR2 YNNKEL, per germline (reference sequence). The CDR3 totals 15 residues.

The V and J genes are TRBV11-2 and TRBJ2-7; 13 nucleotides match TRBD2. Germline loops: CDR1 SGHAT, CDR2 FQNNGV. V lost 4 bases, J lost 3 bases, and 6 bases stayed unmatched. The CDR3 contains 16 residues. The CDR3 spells CASSSQTSGRIYEQYF. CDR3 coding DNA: TGTGCCAGCAGCTCGCAGACTAGCGGGAGGATCTACGAGCAGTACTTC.

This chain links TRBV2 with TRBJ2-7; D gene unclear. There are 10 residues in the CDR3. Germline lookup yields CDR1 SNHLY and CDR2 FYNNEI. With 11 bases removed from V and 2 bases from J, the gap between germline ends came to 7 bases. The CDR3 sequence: CAVGPYEQYF. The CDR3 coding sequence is TGTGCCGTAGGGCCCTACGAGCAGTACTTC.

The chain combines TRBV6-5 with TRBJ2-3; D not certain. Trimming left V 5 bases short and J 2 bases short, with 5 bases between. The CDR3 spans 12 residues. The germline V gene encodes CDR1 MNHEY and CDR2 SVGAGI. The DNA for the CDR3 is TGTGCCAGCAGTCCGGCCACAGATACGCAGTATTTT. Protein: CASSPATDTQYF.

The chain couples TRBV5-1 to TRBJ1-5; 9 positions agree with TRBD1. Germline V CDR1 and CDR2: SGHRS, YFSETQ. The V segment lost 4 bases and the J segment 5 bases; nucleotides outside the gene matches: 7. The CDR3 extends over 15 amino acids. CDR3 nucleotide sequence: TGCGCCAGCAGCCCGGGGACAGGGCGCGATCAGCCCCAGCATTTT. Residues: CASSPGTGRDQPQHF.

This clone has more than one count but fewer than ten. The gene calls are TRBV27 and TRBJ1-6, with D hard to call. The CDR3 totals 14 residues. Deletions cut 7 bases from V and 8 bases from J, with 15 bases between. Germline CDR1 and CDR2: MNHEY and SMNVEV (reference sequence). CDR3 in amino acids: CASTARPPYSPLHF. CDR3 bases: TGTGCCAGCACGGCACGGCCTCCTTATTCACCCCTCCACTTT.

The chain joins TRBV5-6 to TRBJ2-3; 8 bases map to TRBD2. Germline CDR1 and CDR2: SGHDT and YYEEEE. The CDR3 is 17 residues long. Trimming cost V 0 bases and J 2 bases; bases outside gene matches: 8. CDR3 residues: CASSLVASGPSTDTQYF. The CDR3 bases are TGTGCCAGCAGCTTGGTCGCTAGCGGGCCATCCACAGATACGCAGTATTTT.

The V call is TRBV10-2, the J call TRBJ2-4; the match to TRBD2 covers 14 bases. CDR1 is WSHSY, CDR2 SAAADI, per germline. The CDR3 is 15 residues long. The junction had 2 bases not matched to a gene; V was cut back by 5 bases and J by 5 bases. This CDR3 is CASSRLAGGQNIQYF. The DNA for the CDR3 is TGCGCCAGCAGTAGACTAGCGGGAGGGCAAAACATTCAGTACTTC.

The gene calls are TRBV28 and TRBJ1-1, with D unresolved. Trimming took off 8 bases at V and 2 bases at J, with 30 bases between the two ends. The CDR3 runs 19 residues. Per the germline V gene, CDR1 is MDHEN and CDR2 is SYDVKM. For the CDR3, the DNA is TGTGCCAGCCGAAGATTGGGCAGGTACGTCAACATGGGTAACACTGAAGCTTTCTTT. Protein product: CASRRLGRYVNMGNTEAFF.

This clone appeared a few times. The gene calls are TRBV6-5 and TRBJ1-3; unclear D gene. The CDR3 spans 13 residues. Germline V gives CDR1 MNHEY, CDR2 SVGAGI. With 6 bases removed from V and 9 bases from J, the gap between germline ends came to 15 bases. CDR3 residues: CASSLDLVGTIYF. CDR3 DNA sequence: TGTGCCAGCAGCCTGGACCTGGTCGGCACCATATATTTT.

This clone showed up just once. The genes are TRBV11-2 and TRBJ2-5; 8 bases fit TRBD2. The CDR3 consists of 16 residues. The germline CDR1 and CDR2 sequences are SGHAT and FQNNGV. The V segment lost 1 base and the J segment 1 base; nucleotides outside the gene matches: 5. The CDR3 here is CASSLVGGGFQETQYF. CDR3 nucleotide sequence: TGTGCCAGCAGCTTAGTTGGCGGGGGGTTCCAAGAGACCCAGTACTTC. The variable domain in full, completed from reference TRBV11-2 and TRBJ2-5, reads EAGVAQSPRYKIIEKRQSVAFWCNPISGHATLYWYQQILGQGPKLLIQFQNNGVVDDSQLPKDRFSAERLKGVDSTLKIQPAKLEDSAVYLCASSLVGGGFQETQYFGPGTRLLVL.

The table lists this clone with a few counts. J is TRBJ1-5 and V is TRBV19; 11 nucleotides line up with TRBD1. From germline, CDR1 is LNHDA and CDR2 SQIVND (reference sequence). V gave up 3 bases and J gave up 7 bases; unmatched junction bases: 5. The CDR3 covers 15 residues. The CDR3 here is CASSIRTGGGQPQHF. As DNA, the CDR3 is TGTGCCAGTAGTATCAGGACAGGGGGCGGGCAGCCCCAGCATTTT.

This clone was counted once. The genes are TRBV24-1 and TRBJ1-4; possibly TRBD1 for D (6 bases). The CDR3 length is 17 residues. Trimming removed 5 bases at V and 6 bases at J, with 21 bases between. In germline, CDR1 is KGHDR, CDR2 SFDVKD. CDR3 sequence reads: CATSAPPRGGGDEKLFF. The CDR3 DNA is TGTGCCACCAGTGCACCCCCCAGAGGAGGGGGTGATGAAAAACTGTTTTTT.

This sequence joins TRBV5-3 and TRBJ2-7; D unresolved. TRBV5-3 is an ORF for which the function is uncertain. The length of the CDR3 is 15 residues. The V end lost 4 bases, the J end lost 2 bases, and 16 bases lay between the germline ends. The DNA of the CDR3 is TGTGCCAGAAGCAAGAATGCAACAATCCCCTACGAGCAGTACTTC. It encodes CARSKNATIPYEQYF.

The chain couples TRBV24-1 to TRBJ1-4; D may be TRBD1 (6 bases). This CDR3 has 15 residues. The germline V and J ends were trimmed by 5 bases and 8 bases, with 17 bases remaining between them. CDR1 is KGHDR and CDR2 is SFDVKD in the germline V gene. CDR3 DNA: TGTGCCACCAGTGTCTCGGGGGGGCAGGGAGAAAAACTGTTTTTT. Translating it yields CATSVSGGQGEKLFF.

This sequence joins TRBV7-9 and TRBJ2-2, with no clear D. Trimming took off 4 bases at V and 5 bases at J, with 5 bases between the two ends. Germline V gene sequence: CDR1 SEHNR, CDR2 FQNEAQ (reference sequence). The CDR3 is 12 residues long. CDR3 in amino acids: CASSSPTGELFF. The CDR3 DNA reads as TGTGCCAGCAGCTCCCCAACCGGGGAGCTGTTTTTT.

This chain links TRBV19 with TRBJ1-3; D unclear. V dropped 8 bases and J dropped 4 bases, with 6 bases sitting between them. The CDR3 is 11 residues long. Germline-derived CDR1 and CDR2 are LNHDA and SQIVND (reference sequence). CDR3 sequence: CASLRGNTIYF. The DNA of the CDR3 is TGTGCCAGTTTAAGAGGAAACACCATATATTTT.